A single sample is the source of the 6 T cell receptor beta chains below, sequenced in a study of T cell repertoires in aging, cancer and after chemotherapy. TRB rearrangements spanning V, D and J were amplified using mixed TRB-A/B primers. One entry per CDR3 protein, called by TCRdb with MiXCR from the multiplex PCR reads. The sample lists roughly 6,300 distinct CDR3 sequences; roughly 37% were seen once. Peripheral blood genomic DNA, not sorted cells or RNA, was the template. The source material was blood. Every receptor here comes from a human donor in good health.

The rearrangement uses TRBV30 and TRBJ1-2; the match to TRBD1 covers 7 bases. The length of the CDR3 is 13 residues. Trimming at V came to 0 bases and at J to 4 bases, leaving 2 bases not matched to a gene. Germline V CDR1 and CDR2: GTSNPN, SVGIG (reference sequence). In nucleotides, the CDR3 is TGTGCCTGGAGTGTACGGGACAGCTATGGCTACACCTTC. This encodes CAWSVRDSYGYTF. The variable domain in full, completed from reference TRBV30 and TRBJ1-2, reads SQTIHQWPATLVQPVGSPLSLECTVEGTSNPNLYWYRQAAGRGLQLLFYSVGIGQISSEVPQNLSASRPQDRQFILSSKKLLLSDSGFYLCAWSVRDSYGYTFGSGTRLTVV.

The CDR3 loop is CASSHRDRGRTEAFF. CDR3 bases: TGTGCCAGCAGTCACCGGGACAGGGGGAGGACTGAAGCTTTCTTT. The rearrangement links TRBV6-5 to TRBJ1-1; 11 bases agree with TRBD1. The junction had 7 bases not matched to a gene; V was cut back by 5 bases and J by 5 bases. Germline lookup yields CDR1 MNHEY and CDR2 SVGAGI. This CDR3 has 15 residues.

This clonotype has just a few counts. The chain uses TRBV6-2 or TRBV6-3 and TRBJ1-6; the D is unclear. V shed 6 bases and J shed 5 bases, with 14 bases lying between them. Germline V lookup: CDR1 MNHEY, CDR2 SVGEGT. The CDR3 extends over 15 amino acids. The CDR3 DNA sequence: TGTGCCAGCAGCCGATTAACGGAAGATAATTCACCCCTCCACTTT. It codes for CASSRLTEDNSPLHF.

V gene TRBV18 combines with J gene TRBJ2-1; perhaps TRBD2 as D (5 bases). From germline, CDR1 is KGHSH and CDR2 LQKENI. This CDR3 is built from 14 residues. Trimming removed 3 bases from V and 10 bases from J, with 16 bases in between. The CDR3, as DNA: TGTGCCAGCTCACCCCCTTACCCGGGGTTGGAGCAGTTCTTC. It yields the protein CASSPPYPGLEQFF.

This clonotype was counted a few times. The CDR3 reads CSVERQSNTEAFF. The CDR3 bases are TGCAGCGTTGAAAGACAATCAAACACTGAAGCTTTCTTT. The chain joins TRBV29-1 to TRBJ1-1; D unclear. The CDR3 extends over 13 amino acids. Germline CDR1 is SQVTM and CDR2 is ANQGSEA. Trimming stripped 2 bases from V and 2 bases from J, with 9 bases between.

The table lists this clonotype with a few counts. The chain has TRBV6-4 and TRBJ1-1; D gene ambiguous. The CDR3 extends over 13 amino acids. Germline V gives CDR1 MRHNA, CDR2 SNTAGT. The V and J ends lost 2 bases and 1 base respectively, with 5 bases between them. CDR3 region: CASSDTGNTEAFF. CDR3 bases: TGTGCCAGCAGTGACACTGGGAACACTGAAGCTTTCTTT.